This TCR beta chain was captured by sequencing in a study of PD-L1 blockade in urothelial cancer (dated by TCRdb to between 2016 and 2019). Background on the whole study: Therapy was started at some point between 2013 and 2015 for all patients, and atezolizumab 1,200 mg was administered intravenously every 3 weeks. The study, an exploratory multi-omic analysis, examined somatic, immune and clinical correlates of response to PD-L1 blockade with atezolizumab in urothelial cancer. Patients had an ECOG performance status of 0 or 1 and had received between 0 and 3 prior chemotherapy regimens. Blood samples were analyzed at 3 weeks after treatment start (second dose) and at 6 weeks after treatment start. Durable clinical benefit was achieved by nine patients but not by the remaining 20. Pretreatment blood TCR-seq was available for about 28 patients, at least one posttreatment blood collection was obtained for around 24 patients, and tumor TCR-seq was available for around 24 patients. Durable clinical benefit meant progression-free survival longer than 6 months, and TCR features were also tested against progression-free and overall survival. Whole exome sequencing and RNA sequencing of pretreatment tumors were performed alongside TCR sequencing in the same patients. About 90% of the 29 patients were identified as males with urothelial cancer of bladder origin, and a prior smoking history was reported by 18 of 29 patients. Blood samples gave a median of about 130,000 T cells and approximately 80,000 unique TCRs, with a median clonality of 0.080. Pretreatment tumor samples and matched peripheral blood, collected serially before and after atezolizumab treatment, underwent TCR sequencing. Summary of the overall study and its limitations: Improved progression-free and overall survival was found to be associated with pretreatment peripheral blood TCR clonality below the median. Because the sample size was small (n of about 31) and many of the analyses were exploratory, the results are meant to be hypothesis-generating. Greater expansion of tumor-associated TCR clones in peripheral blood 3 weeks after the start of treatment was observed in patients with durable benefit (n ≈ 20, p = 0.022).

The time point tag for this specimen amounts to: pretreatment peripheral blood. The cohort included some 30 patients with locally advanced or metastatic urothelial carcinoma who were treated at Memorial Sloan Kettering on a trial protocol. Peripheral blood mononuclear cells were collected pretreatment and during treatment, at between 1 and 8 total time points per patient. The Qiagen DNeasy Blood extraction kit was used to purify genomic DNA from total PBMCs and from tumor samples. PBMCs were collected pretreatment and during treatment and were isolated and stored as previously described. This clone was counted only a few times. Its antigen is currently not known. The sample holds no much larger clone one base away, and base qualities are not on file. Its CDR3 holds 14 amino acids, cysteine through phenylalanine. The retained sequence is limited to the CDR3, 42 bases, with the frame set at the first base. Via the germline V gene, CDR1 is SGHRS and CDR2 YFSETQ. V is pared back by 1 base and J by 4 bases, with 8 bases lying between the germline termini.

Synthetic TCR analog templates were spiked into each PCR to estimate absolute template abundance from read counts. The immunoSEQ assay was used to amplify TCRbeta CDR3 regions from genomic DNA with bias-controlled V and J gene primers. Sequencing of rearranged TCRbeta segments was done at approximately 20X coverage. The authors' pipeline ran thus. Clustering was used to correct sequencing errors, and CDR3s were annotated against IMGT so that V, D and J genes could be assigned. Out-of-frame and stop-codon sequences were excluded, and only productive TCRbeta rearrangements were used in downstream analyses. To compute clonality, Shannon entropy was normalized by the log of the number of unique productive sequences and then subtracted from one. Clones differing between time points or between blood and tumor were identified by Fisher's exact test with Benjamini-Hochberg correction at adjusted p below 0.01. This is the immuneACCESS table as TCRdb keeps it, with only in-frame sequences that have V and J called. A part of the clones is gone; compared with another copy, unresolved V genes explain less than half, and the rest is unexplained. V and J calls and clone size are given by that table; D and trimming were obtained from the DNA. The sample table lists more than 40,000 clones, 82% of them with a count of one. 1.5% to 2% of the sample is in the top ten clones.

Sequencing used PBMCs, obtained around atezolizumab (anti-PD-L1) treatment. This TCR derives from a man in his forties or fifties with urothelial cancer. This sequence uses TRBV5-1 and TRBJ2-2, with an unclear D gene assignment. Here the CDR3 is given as CASSLIVGTGELFF. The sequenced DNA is TGCGCCAGCAGCTTGATCGTCGGCACCGGGGAGCTGTTTTTT.